By sample fraction, the clone carrying this TCR beta chain is medium-sized. As yet, its antigen is unknown. The data were obtained in a study of TIL therapy for anti-PD-1-resistant metastatic lung cancer. The time point denotes: pre-treatment sample, taken before nivolumab and TIL therapy. The tumor samples were excised metastases, mostly pleural nodules or supraclavicular lymph nodes. The ends lost 2 bases at V and 5 bases at J; junction bases unmatched: 14. Germline assignment: CDR1 LGHNA and CDR2 YNFKEQ. The CDR3 has 17 amino acids. The immunoSEQ assay was v3. Produced via immunoSEQ multiplex PCR; TCRdb's table is partial and in-frame only. Of approximately 12,000 clones in the sample, around 58% were seen once. Findings and limits, study-wide: Many TIL product clones were absent from baseline tumor, suggesting clonal contraction.

The sequence was obtained from a person aged 25 to 85 with non-small cell lung cancer. This sequence joins TRBV4-2 and TRBJ2-7, with 8 bases matching TRBD1. Sample: tumor tissue, taken at baseline. The CDR3 here is CASSQSAGNRGDHEQYF. The CDR3, as DNA: TGTGCCAGCAGCCAAAGTGCTGGCAACAGGGGGGACCACGAGCAGTACTTC.